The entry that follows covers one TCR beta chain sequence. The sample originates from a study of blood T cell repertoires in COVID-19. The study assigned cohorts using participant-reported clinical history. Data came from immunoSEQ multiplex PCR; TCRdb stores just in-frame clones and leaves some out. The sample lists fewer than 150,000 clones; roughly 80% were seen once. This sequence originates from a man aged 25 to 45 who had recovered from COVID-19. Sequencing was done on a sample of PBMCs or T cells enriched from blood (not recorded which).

CDR3 in DNA: TGCGCCAGCAGCCAACAAGGCGGTCTTAACACTGAAGCTTTCTTT. Its translation: CASSQQGGLNTEAFF. J is TRBJ1-1 and V is TRBV4-1; no reliable D call. The CDR3 totals 15 residues. Trimming took off 2 bases at V and 2 bases at J, with 12 bases between the two ends. From germline, CDR1 is MGHRA and CDR2 YSYEKL.